This T cell receptor (beta chain) is drawn from a study of Ad26.COV2.S vaccination and SARS-CoV-2 variants. Treatment meaning: roughly 20 received Ad26.COV2.S at low or high dose, single or two shots; roughly five received placebo; per-sample allocation not given. Sampling took place 63 days after the first vaccine or placebo injection. Donation was by an adult aged 18-55 years who was in Boston. Generated by immunoSEQ multiplex PCR, the TCRdb table keeps only in-frame clones and is missing some. The sample shows about 280,000 clones, more than 75% of them seen only once. Germline V gene sequence: CDR1 WNHNN, CDR2 SYGVQD (reference sequence). Trimming cost V 3 bases and J 5 bases; bases outside gene matches: 5. The CDR3 runs 14 residues.

The sequence came from a person aged 18 to 65 who received the Ad26.COV2.S COVID-19 vaccine or a placebo. The sample consisted of peripheral blood, taken in a trial of Ad26.COV2.S vaccine versus placebo. The chain carries TRBV10-1 and TRBJ1-2; 8 bases agree with TRBD1. The CDR3 DNA is TGCGCCAGCAGTGACCATGACAGGGGTTATGGCTACACCTTC. It codes for CASSDHDRGYGYTF.